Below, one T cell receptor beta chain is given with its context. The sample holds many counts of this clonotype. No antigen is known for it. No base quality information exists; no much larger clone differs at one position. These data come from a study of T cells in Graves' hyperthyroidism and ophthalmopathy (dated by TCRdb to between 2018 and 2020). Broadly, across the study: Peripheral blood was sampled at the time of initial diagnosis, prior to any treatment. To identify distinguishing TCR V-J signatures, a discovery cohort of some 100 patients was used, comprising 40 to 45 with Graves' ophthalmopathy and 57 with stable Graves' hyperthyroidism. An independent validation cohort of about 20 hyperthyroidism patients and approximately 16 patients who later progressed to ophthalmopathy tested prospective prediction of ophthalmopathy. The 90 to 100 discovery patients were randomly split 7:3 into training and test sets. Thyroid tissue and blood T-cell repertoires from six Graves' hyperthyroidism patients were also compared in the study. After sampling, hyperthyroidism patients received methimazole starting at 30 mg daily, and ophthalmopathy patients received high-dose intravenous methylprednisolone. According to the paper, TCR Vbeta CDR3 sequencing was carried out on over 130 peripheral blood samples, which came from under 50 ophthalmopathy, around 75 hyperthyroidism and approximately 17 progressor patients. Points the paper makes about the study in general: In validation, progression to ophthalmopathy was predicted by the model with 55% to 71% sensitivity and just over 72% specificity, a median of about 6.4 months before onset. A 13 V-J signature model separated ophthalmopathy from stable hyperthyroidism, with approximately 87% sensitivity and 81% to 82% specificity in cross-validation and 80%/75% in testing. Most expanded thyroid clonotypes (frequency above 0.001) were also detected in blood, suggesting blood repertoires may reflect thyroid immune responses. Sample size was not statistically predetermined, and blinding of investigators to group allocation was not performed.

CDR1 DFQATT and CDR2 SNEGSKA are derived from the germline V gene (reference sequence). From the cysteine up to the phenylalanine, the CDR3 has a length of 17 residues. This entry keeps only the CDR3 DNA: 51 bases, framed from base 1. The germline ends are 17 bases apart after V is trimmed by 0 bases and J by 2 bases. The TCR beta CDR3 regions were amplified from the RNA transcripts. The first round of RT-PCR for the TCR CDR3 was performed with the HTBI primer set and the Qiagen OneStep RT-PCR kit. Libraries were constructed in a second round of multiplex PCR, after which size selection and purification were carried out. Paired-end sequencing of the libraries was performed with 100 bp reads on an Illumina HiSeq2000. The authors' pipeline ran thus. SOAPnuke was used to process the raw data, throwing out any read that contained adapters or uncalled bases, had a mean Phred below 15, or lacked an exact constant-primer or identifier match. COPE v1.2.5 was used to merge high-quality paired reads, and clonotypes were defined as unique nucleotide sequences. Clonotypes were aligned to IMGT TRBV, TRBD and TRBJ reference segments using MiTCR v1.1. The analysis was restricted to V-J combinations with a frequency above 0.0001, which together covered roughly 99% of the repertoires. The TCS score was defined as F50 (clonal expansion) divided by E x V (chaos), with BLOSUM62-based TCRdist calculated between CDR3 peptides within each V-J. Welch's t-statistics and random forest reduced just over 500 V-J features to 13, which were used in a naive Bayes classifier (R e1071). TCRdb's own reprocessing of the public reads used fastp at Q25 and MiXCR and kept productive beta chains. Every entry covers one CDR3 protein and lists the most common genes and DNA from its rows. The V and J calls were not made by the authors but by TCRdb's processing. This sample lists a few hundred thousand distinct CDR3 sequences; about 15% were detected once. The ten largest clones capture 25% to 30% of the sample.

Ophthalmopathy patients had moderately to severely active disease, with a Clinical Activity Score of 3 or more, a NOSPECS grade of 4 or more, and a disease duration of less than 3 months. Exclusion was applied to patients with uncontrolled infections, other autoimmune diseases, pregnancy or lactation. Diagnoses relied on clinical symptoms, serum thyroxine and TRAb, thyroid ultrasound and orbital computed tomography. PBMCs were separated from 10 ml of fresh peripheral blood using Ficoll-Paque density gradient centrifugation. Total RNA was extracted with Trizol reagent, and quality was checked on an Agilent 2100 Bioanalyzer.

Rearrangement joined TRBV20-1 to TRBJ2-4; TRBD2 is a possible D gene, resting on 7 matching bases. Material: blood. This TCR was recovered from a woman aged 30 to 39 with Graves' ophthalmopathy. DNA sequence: TGCAGTGCTAGAGATCCCGGGGGGCAGCTAACCAAAAACATTCAGTACTTC. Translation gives CSARDPGGQLTKNIQYF.